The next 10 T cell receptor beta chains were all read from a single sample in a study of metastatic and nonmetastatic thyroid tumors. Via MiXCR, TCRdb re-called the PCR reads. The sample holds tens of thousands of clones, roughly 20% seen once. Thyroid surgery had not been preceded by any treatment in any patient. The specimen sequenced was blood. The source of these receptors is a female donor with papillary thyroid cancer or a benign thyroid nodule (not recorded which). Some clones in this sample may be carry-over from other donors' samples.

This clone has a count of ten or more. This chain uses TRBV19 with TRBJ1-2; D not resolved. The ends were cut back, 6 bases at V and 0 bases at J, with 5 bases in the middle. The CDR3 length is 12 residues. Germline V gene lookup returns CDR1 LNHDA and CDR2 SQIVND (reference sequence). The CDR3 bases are TGTGCCAGTAGACAGACTAACTATGGCTACACCTTC. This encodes CASRQTNYGYTF.

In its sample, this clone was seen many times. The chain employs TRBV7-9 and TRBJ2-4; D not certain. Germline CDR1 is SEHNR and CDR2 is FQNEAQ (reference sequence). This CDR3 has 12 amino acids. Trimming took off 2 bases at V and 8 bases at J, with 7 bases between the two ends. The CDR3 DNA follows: TGTGCCAGCAGCTTATCGGAGTACATTCAGTACTTC. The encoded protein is CASSLSEYIQYF. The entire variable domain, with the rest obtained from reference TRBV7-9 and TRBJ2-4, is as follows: DTGVSQNPRHKITKRGQNVTFRCDPISEHNRLYWYRQTLGQGPEFLTYFQNEAQLEKSRLLSDRFSAERPKGSFSTLEIQRTEQGDSAMYLCASSLSEYIQYFGAGTRLSVL.

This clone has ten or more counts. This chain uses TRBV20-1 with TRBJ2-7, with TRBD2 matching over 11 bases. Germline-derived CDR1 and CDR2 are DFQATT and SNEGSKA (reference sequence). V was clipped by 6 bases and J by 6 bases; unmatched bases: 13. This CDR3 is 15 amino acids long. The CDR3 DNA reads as TGCAGTGCCCCTGCCCCACTAGCGGGAGTTTCCGAGCAGTACTTC. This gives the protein CSAPAPLAGVSEQYF.

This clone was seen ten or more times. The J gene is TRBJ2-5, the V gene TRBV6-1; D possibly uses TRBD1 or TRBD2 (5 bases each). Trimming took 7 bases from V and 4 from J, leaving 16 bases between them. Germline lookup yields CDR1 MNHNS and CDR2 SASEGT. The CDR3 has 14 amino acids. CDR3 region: CASNRDGTTETQYF. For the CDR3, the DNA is TGTGCCAGCAACCGGGACGGAACGACAGAGACCCAGTACTTC.

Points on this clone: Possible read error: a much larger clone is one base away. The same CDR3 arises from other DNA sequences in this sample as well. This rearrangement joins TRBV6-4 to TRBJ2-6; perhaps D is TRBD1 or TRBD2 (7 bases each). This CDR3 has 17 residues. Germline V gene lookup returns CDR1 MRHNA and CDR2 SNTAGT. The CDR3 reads CASSPQGGAPGANVLTF. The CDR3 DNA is TGTGCCAGCAGTCCCCAGGGGGGGGCGCCTGGGGCCAACGTCCTTACTTTC.

CDR3 residues: CASSLEGEPGNTEAFF. The CDR3 DNA follows: TGCGCCAGCAGCTTGGAGGGGGAACCCGGGAACACTGAAGCTTTCTTT. The rearrangement links TRBV5-1 to TRBJ1-1, with D tentatively TRBD1 (6 bases). The CDR3 has 16 residues. CDR1 and CDR2 (germline): SGHRS, YFSETQ. V was shortened by 0 bases and J by 1 base, with 13 bases between the two germline ends.

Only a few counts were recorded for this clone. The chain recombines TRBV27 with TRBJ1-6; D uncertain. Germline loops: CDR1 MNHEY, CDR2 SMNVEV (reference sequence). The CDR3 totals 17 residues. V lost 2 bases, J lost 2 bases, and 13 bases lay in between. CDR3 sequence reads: CASSLQTVHPYNSPLHF. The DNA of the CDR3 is TGTGCCAGCAGTTTACAAACGGTTCATCCCTATAATTCACCCCTCCACTTT.

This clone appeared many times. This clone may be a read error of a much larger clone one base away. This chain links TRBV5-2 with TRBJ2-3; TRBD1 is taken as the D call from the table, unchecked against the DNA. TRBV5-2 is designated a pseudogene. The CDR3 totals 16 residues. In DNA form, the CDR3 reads TGTGCCAGCAGCCCCCTCGGGGGGGGCAACACAGATACGCAGTATTTT. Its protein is CASSPLGGGNTDTQYF.

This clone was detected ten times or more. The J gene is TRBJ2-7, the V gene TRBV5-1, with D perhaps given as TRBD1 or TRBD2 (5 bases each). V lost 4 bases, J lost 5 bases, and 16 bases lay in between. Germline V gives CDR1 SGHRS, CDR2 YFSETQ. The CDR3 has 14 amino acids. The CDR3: CASSRLQGRHEQYF. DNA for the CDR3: TGCGCCAGCAGCCGGCTGCAGGGACGGCACGAGCAGTACTTC.

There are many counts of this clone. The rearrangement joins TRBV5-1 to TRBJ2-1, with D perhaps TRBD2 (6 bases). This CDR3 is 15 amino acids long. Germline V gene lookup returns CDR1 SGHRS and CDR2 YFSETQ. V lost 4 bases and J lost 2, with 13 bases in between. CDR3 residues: CASSEDYRAYNEQFF. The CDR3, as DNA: TGCGCCAGCAGCGAGGACTACCGAGCCTACAATGAGCAGTTCTTC.